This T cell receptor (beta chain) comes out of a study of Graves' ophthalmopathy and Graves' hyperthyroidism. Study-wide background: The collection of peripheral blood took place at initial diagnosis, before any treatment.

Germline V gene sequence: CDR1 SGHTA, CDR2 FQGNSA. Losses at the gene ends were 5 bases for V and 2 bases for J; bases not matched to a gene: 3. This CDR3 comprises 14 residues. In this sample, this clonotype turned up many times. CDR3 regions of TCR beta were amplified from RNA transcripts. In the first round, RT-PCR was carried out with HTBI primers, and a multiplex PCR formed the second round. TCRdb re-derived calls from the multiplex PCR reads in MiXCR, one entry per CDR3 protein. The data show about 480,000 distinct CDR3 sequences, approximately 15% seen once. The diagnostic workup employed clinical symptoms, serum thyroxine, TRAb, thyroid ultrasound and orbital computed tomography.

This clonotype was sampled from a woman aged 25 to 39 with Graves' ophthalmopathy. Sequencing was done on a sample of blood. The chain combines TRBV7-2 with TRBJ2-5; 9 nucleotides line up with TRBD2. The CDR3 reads CASSRSGGQETQYF. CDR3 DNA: TGTGCCAGCAGCCGAAGCGGGGGGCAAGAGACCCAGTACTTC.